The 10 T cell receptor beta chains in this list originate from one sample, sequenced in a study of blood T cell repertoires in COVID-19 (dated by TCRdb to the early 2020s). The library was made by the immunoSEQ multiplex PCR assay. The clones in this table, taken by TCRdb from immuneACCESS, are in-frame only. Not every clone is retained; where verified, under half of the shortfall comes from an unresolved V gene, and the cause of the rest is unknown. The table for this sample lists roughly 200,000 clones; roughly 81% of them were counted only once. Of the sample, roughly 10% is held by the ten largest clones. Source material: peripheral blood. All receptors derive from a woman aged 80 or older with COVID-19, enrolled during active disease.

There are a few counts of this clone. The genes are TRBV6-5 and TRBJ1-4; no clear D. CDR1 MNHEY and CDR2 SVGAGI come from the germline V gene. There are 12 residues in the CDR3. V was trimmed by 5 bases and J by 7 bases, leaving 8 bases between them. For the CDR3, the DNA is TGTGCCAGCAGTCCTAGAGGTGAAAAACTGTTTTTT. The encoded protein is CASSPRGEKLFF.

The chain joins TRBV5-1 to TRBJ2-7; D is undetermined. The CDR3 consists of 13 residues. Germline lookup yields CDR1 SGHRS and CDR2 YFSETQ. Trimming took off 0 bases at V and 1 base at J, with 5 bases between the two ends. The DNA for the CDR3 is TGCGCCAGCAGCTTGGTAGTATCCTACGAGCAGTACTTC. Residues: CASSLVVSYEQYF.

This chain links TRBV6-6 with TRBJ1-6; TRBD1 matches 7 bases. Per the germline V gene, CDR1 is MNHNY and CDR2 is SVGAGI (reference sequence). V was pared by 5 bases and J by 9 bases, with 10 bases of the junction left unmatched. The CDR3 runs 15 residues. The CDR3 is CASSGGQFGRSPLHF. The DNA for the CDR3 is TGTGCCAGCAGTGGGGGACAGTTTGGTCGTTCACCCCTCCACTTT.

This clone appeared once. The chain couples TRBV6-6 to TRBJ2-1, with D maybe TRBD1 (6 bases). Germline CDR1 MNHNY, CDR2 SVGAGI (reference sequence). V dropped 6 bases and J dropped 5 bases, with 14 bases sitting between them. This CDR3 is built from 14 residues. Here the CDR3 DNA reads TGTGCCAGCAGCTCCCAGGGGTTAAACAATGAGCAGTTCTTC. It translates to CASSSQGLNNEQFF.

The genes are TRBV6-2 or TRBV6-3 and TRBJ2-7, with 8 positions matching TRBD2. The CDR3 sequence is 14 residues long. Trimming at V came to 5 bases and at J to 2 bases, leaving 5 bases not matched to a gene. Germline V gives CDR1 MNHEY, CDR2 SVGEGT. CDR3 protein: CASSRRGAAYEQYF. DNA for the CDR3: TGTGCCAGCAGTCGGCGGGGGGCCGCCTACGAGCAGTACTTC.

This clone appeared a few times. V usage is TRBV12-3 or TRBV12-4 and J usage is TRBJ1-6, with D possibly matching TRBD1 (6 bases). V lost 6 bases to trimming and J lost 9 bases, with 12 bases between them. The CDR3 length is 13 residues. DNA of the CDR3: TGTGCCAGCAGCTACAGGGTGGGTTCACCCCTCCACTTT. It yields the protein CASSYRVGSPLHF.

This clone was observed once. This may be a read error: a much more frequent sequence differs by one nucleotide. The sample contains more than one DNA sequence encoding this CDR3. This chain uses TRBV5-1 with TRBJ1-5; the D gene is possibly TRBD1 (5 bases). V was shortened by 0 bases and J by 6 bases, with 13 bases between the two germline ends. The CDR3 consists of 15 residues. The germline gives CDR1 SGHRS, CDR2 YFSETQ. In nucleotides, the CDR3 is TGCGCCAGCAGCTTGGTTGGGGGGTTAGGTCAGCCCCAGCATTTT. Its protein product is CASSLVGGLGQPQHF.

In the case of this clone: Other nucleotide sequences in the sample specify the same CDR3. This chain uses TRBV2 with TRBJ2-1; D is undetermined. This CDR3 region has 11 residues. Trimming stripped 6 bases from V and 4 bases from J, with 4 bases between. CDR1 is SNHLY, CDR2 FYNNEI, per germline. The DNA of the CDR3 is TGTGCCAGCAGCCCGTACAATGAGCAGTTCTTC. Encoded protein: CASSPYNEQFF.

The gene calls are TRBV6-2 or TRBV6-3 and TRBJ2-2; 9 bases line up with TRBD1. With 0 bases clipped from V and 6 bases from J, the junction kept 8 bases outside the gene matches. This CDR3 spans 17 amino acids. Germline values: CDR1 MNHEY, CDR2 SVGEGT. The CDR3 sequence is CASSYSIGTGKPGELFF. The DNA for the CDR3 is TGTGCCAGCAGTTACTCAATTGGGACAGGGAAACCCGGGGAGCTGTTTTTT.

This chain links TRBV7-2 with TRBJ2-7; a possible D gene is TRBD1 (5 bases). CDR3 length equals 17 residues. Germline CDR1 reads SGHTA; CDR2 reads FQGNSA. V lost 2 bases and J lost 4, with 21 bases in between. CDR3 in amino acids: CASSLKGPRVVPYEQYF. DNA of the CDR3: TGTGCCAGCAGCTTAAAGGGCCCCAGGGTTGTGCCTTACGAGCAGTACTTC.